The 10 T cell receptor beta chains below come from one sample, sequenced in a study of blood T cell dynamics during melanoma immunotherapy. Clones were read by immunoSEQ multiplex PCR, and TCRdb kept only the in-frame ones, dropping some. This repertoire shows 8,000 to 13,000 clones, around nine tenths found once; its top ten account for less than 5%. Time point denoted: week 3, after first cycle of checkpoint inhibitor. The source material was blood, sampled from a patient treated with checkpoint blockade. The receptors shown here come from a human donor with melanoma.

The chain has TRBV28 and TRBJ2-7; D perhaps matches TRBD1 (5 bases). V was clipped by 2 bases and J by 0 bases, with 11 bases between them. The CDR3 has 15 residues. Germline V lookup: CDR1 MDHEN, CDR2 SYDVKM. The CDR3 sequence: CASSLNRLPSYEQYF. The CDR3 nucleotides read TGTGCCAGCAGTTTAAACAGGCTCCCCTCCTACGAGCAGTACTTC.

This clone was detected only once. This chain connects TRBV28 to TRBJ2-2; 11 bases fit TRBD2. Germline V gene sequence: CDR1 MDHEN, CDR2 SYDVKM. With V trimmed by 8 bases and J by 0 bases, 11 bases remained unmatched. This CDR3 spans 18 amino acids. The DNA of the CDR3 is TGTGCCAGCGCCACCGGGACTAGCGGTCCTTCGAACACCGGGGAGCTGTTTTTT. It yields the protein CASATGTSGPSNTGELFF.

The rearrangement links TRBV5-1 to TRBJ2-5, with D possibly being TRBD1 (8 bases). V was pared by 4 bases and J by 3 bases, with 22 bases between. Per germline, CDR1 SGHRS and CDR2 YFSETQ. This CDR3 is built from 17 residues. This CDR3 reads CASSAGQGLSLKETQYF. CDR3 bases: TGCGCCAGCAGCGCCGGACAGGGACTATCACTAAAAGAGACCCAGTACTTC.

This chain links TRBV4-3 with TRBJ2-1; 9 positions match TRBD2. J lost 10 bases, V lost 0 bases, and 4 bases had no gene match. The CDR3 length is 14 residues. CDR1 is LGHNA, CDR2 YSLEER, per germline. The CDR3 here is CASSQDPAGGEQFF. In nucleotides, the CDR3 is TGCGCCAGCAGCCAAGATCCGGCGGGAGGGGAGCAGTTCTTC.

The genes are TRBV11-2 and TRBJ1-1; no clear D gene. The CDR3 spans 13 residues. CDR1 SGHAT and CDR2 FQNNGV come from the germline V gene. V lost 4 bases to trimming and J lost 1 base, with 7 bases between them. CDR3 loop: CASSSTGNTEAFF. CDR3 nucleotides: TGTGCCAGCAGCTCGACGGGGAACACTGAAGCTTTCTTT.

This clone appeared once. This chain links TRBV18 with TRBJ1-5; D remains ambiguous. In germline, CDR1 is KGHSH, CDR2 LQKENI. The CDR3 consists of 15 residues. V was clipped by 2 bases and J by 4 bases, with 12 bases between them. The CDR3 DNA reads TGTGCCAGCTCACCAAATTCCGGCCCGAATCAGCCCCAGCATTTT. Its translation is CASSPNSGPNQPQHF.

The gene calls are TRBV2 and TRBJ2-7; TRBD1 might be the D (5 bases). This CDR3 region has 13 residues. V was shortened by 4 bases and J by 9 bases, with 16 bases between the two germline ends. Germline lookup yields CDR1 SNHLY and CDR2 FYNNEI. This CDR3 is CASSARTTTGQYF. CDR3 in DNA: TGTGCCAGCAGTGCCCGGACCACTACAGGGCAGTACTTC.

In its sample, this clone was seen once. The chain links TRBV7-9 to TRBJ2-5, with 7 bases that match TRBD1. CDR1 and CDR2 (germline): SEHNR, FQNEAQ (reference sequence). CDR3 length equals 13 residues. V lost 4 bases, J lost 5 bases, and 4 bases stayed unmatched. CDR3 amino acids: CASSSDRVETQYF. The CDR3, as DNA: TGTGCCAGCAGCTCCGACAGGGTGGAGACCCAGTACTTC.

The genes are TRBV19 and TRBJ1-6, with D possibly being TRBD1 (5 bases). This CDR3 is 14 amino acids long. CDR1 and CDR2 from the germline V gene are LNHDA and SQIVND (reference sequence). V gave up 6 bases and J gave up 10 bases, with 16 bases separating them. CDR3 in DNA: TGTGCCAGTAGCCTGCAGGGAGGTCGCTCACCCCTCCACTTT. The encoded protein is CASSLQGGRSPLHF.

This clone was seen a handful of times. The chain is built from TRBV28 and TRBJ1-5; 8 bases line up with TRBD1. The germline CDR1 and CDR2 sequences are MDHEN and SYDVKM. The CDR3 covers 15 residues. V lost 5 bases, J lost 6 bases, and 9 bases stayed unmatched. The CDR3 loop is CASSRLDRGVQPQHF. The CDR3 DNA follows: TGTGCCAGCAGTCGACTAGACAGGGGTGTTCAGCCCCAGCATTTT.